The clone carrying this TCR beta chain has at least ten counts. Its antigen is unknown. The data were taken from a study of response to subunit inactivated influenza vaccine. Trimming removed 4 bases at V and 5 bases at J, with 16 bases between. This CDR3 contains 15 residues. Per germline, CDR1 SGHRS and CDR2 YFSETQ. General study results and limits: Authors suggested that a seasonal influenza vaccination recruits few new T cells each time.

MiXCR was run by TCRdb on the RT-PCR reads, yielding one entry per CDR3 protein. The sample contains 700,000 to 800,000 distinct CDR3 sequences, around 20% of which appear only once. V usage is TRBV5-1 and J usage is TRBJ2-1; weak D call: TRBD2 (6 bases). The sequence was collected from a man in his fifties who received an inactivated influenza vaccine. The material was PBMCs from blood, obtained more than 4 days after vaccination. DNA of the CDR3: TGCGCCAGCAGCGCATCACTAGCTGCCCACAATGAGCAGTTCTTC. Its protein product is CASSASLAAHNEQFF.